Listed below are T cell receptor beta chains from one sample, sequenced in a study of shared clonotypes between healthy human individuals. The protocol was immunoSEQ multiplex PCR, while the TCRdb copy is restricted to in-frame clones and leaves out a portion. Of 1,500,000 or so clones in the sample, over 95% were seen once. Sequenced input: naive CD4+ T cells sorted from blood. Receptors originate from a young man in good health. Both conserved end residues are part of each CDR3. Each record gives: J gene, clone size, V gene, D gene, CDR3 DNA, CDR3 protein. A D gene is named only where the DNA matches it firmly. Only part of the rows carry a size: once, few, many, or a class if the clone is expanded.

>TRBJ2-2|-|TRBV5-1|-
TGCGCCAGCAGCTACGGACATCAGGACACCGGGGAGCTGTTTTTT
CASSYGHQDTGELFF
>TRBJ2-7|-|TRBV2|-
TGTGCCAGCAGCCTAGCGAGTACCTACGAGCAGTACTTC
CASSLASTYEQYF
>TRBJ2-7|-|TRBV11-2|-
TGTGCCAGCAGGGAGGGAATGGGGCAGTACTTC
CASREGMGQYF
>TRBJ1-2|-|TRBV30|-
TGTGCCTGGAGTGTACGACTCCTCAAGGGGGGCTATGGCTACACCTTC
CAWSVRLLKGGYGYTF
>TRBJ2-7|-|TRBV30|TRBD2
TGTGCCTGGAGTGGGACTAGCCTCCGCTACGAGCAGTACTTC
CAWSGTSLRYEQYF
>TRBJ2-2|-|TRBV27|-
TGTGCCAGCAGTAGTCTCATCAATTTGAACACCGGGGAGCTGTTTTTT
CASSSLINLNTGELFF
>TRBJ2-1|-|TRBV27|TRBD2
TGTGCCAGCAGTCCAAGGGGTAGAGGGACTAGCGGAAACAATGAGCAGTTCTTC
CASSPRGRGTSGNNEQFF
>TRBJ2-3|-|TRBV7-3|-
TGTGCCAGCAGCTCAGCCCACGGACATACGCAGTATTTT
CASSSAHGHTQYF
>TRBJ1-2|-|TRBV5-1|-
TGCGCCAGCAGCTTGCGAGGATCTAACTATGGCTACACCTTC
CASSLRGSNYGYTF
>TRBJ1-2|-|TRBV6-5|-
TGTGCCAGCAGTTACGGGTATGGACAGAACTATGGCTACACCTTC
CASSYGYGQNYGYTF
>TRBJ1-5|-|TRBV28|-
TGTGCCAGCAACATCCCCCTTACTCAGACTCAAAGGATAGGGTACGGCAATCAGCCCCAGCATTTT
CASNIPLTQTQRIGYGNQPQHF
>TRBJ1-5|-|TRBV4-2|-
TGTGCCAGCAGCCAAGATTTAGGGCCCCAGCCCCAGCATTTT
CASSQDLGPQPQHF
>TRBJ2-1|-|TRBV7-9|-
TGTGCCAGCAGCCGAAGTTACTACAATGAGCAGTTCTTC
CASSRSYYNEQFF
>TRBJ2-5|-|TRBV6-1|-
TGTGCCAGCAGTGAAAATCGGGGGTTACAAGAGACCCAGTACTTC
CASSENRGLQETQYF
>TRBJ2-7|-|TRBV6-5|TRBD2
TGTGCCAGCAGTGTGATAGCGGGGGACACCTACGAGCAGTACTTC
CASSVIAGDTYEQYF
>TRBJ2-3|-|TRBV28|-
TGTGCCAGCAGTTTGGCAACACCTTCCGGGTATAGCACAGATACGCAGTATTTT
CASSLATPSGYSTDTQYF
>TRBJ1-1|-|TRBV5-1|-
TGCGCCAGCAGTCACGACATGAACACTGAAGCTTTCTTT
CASSHDMNTEAFF
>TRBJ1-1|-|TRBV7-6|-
TGTGCCAGCAGCTTTTTGTTAGGGACGAACACTGAAGCTTTCTTT
CASSFLLGTNTEAFF
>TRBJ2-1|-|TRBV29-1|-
TGCAGCCACTCCAGGGGTGAGCAGTTCTTC
CSHSRGEQFF
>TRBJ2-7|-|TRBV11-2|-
TGTGCCAGCAGCTCACCGGGACCAGCCGTCTCCCACGAGCAGTACTTC
CASSSPGPAVSHEQYF
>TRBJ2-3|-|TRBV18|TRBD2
TGTGCCAGCTCACATCGTGGGAGGGGCACAGATACGCAGTATTTT
CASSHRGRGTDTQYF
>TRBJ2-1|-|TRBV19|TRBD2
TGTGCCAGTAGTATAGCGGGACTAGCGGGAGTCAAAGAGCAGTTCTTC
CASSIAGLAGVKEQFF
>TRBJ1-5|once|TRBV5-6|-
TGTGCCAGCAGCTTGGCCAGAAATGGGAATCAGCCCCAGCATTTT
CASSLARNGNQPQHF
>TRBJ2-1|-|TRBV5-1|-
TGCGCCAGCAGCTTGATAAAAGATGGGAGTCCATACAATGAGCAGTTCTTC
CASSLIKDGSPYNEQFF
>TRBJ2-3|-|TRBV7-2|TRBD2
TGTGCCAGCAGCTCCGGACTAGCGGGAGTGCTGGGTACGCAGTATTTT
CASSSGLAGVLGTQYF